The 14 T cell receptor beta chains presented below share a single source sample, sequenced in a study of T cells after yellow fever vaccination (dated by TCRdb to about 2019). The library was made by 5' RACE. The instrument given in TCRdb is Illumina HiSeq 2500. The public reads were reprocessed in TCRdb via fastp at Q25 and MiXCR, keeping in-frame beta chains. Rows are unified per CDR3 protein, each entry keeping the most common DNA and genes. The sample records about 220,000 distinct CDR3 sequences, roughly 6.2% of which are singletons. The ten largest make up 0.8% to 1.2% of the sample. The treatment or condition label, as the study defines it: live attenuated yellow fever vaccine strain. This material consisted of CD4+ T cells sorted from PBMCs, taken on the day of the yellow fever booster vaccination. The receptors were sampled from a man aged 30-40 years who received the YFV17D yellow fever vaccine.

V gene TRBV7-2 combines with J gene TRBJ2-3, with unresolved D. This CDR3 comprises 15 residues. In germline, CDR1 is SGHTA, CDR2 FQGNSA. Trimming left V 2 bases short and J 1 base short, with 10 bases between. The CDR3 spells CASSLRARGTDTQYF. The CDR3 nucleotides read TGTGCCAGCAGCTTAAGGGCGCGAGGCACAGATACGCAGTATTTT. The variable domain in full, completed from reference TRBV7-2 and TRBJ2-3, reads GAGVSQSPSNKVTEKGKDVELRCDPISGHTALYWYRQSLGQGLEFLIYFQGNSAPDKSGLPSDRFSAERTGGSVSTLTIQRTQQEDSAVYLCASSLRARGTDTQYFGPGTRLTVL.

This clonotype has a count of ten or more. The chain links TRBV12-3 or TRBV12-4 to TRBJ1-3, with D perhaps TRBD1 (6 bases). V lost 9 bases and J 0 bases, leaving 18 bases between the germline ends. This CDR3 region has 16 residues. CDR3 bases: TGTGCCAGTCCCGCCAGGGAGGGGGACTCTGGAAACACCATATATTTT. Encoded protein: CASPAREGDSGNTIYF.

This clonotype has only a few counts. The chain links TRBV11-2 to TRBJ2-4; no reliable D call. The CDR3 loop spans 13 amino acids. V was cut by 0 bases and J by 11 bases, with 11 bases left in between. Germline V gene lookup returns CDR1 SGHAT and CDR2 FQNNGV. Here the CDR3 reads CASSLEPPAVQYF. The CDR3 DNA is TGTGCCAGCAGCTTAGAGCCACCCGCAGTTCAGTACTTC. The full variable domain, in which reference TRBV11-2 and TRBJ2-4 provide the parts outside the CDR3, is EAGVAQSPRYKIIEKRQSVAFWCNPISGHATLYWYQQILGQGPKLLIQFQNNGVVDDSQLPKDRFSAERLKGVDSTLKIQPAKLEDSAVYLCASSLEPPAVQYFGAGTRLSVL.

This sequence joins TRBV7-9 and TRBJ2-7; 11 bases map to TRBD2. The CDR3 contains 15 residues. The trim removed 2 bases at V and 4 bases at J, leaving 4 bases unmatched. Germline loops: CDR1 SEHNR, CDR2 FQNEAQ (reference sequence). The CDR3 nucleotides read TGTGCCAGCAGCTTACAGACTAGCGGGAAATACGAGCAGTACTTC. Translation gives CASSLQTSGKYEQYF.

This clonotype occurred many times. The CDR3 reads CASSPRTSGHTGELFF. CDR3 nucleotides: TGTGCCAGCAGCCCACGGACTAGCGGACACACCGGGGAGCTGTTTTTT. The V gene is TRBV12-3 or TRBV12-4, the J gene TRBJ2-2; 10 bases align to TRBD2. The CDR3 runs 16 residues. V dropped 6 bases and J dropped 3; count of bases not matched to a gene: 7.

The V and J genes are TRBV20-1 and TRBJ1-1; no definite D call. Trimming cost V 0 bases and J 1 base, with 6 bases left between them. Germline CDR1 is DFQATT and CDR2 is SNEGSKA (reference sequence). This CDR3 is built from 13 residues. In nucleotides, the CDR3 is TGCAGTGCTAGAGAGGTGTGGAACACTGAAGCTTTCTTT. It codes for CSAREVWNTEAFF.

This clonotype showed up many times. The chain combines TRBV5-1 with TRBJ1-6, with D perhaps TRBD1 (6 bases). The CDR3 spans 13 residues. The V and J ends lost 4 bases and 9 bases respectively, with 11 bases between them. The germline V gene encodes CDR1 SGHRS and CDR2 YFSETQ. This CDR3 is CASSGEGVSPLHF. The CDR3 nucleotides read TGCGCCAGCAGCGGAGAGGGGGTTTCACCCCTCCACTTT.

This rearrangement joins TRBV20-1 to TRBJ1-2; D remains ambiguous. Germline loops: CDR1 DFQATT, CDR2 SNEGSKA (reference sequence). Between the trimmed V and J ends, which lost 2 bases and 4 bases, there was a span of 11 bases. The CDR3 length is 13 residues. The CDR3 bases are TGCAGTGCTAGATCTTCGGGGAGCTATGGCTACACCTTC. This translates into CSARSSGSYGYTF.

This clonotype was detected many times. The chain couples TRBV7-2 to TRBJ2-1; weak D call: TRBD2 (6 bases). The CDR3 length is 15 residues. V was pared by 0 bases and J by 12 bases, with 18 bases between. Per germline, CDR1 SGHTA and CDR2 FQGNSA. CDR3 sequence (DNA): TGTGCCAGCAGCTTAGCGGGGGACTTACTCTCAGGGCAGTTCTTC. As protein: CASSLAGDLLSGQFF.

The genes are TRBV6-2 or TRBV6-3 and TRBJ2-7, with TRBD2 matching 12 bases. The CDR3 is 15 residues long. Germline CDR1 is MNHEY and CDR2 is SVGEGT. V shed 2 bases, J shed 5 bases, and the junction held 4 bases outside the gene matches. CDR3 nucleotide sequence: TGTGCCAGCAGTTACCTAGCGGGAGGGCCAAACGAGCAGTACTTC. Amino acids: CASSYLAGGPNEQYF.

This clonotype was detected a few times. The chain uses TRBV12-3 or TRBV12-4 and TRBJ2-3; D is unclear. Trimming removed 7 bases at V and 5 bases at J, with 7 bases between. The CDR3 length is 11 residues. The CDR3 coding sequence is TGTGCCAGCACCCTGTTAGATACGCAGTATTTT. It translates to CASTLLDTQYF.

The chain employs TRBV20-1 and TRBJ2-1, with 11 bases fitting TRBD2. CDR1 is DFQATT, CDR2 SNEGSKA, per germline (reference sequence). CDR3 length: 17 residues. The CDR3 loop is CCLKGTSGTIGYNEQFF. As DNA, the CDR3 is TGCTGTCTAAAGGGGACTAGCGGCACTATCGGCTACAATGAGCAGTTCTTC.

The rearrangement links TRBV7-2 to TRBJ1-4; D might be TRBD1 (5 bases). From germline, CDR1 is SGHTA and CDR2 FQGNSA. V lost 1 base and J 3 bases, leaving 9 bases between the germline ends. This CDR3 is built from 15 residues. Here the CDR3 reads CASSLGGASNEKLFF. CDR3 bases: TGTGCCAGCAGCTTAGGGGGCGCTTCTAATGAAAAACTGTTTTTT.

This clonotype was seen repeatedly, ten times or more. The chain combines TRBV6-2 or TRBV6-3 with TRBJ2-5; D may be TRBD1 (6 bases). From germline, CDR1 is MNHEY and CDR2 SVGEGT. This CDR3 region has 15 residues. V was trimmed by 4 bases and J by 4 bases, leaving 16 bases between them. The CDR3 spells CASSWTVGVGETQYF. The CDR3 DNA reads TGTGCCAGCAGTTGGACAGTTGGAGTGGGAGAGACCCAGTACTTC.